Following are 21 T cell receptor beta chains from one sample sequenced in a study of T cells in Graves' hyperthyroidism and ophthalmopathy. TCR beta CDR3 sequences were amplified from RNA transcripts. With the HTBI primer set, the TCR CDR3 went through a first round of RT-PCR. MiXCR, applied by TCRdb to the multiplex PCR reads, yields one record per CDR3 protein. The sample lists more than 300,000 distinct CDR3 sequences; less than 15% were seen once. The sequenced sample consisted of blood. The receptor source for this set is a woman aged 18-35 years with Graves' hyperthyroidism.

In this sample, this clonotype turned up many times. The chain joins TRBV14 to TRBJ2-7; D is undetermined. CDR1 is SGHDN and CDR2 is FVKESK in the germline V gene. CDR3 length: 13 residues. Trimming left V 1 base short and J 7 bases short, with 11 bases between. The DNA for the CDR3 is TGTGCCAGCAGCCAAGTACACACCCAAGAGCAGTACTTC. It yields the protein CASSQVHTQEQYF.

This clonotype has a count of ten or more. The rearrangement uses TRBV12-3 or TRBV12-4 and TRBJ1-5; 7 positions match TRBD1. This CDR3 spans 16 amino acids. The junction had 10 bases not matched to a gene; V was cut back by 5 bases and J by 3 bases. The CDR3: CASSPTTGDNNQPQHF. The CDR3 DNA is TGTGCCAGCAGTCCCACTACAGGGGATAACAATCAGCCCCAGCATTTT.

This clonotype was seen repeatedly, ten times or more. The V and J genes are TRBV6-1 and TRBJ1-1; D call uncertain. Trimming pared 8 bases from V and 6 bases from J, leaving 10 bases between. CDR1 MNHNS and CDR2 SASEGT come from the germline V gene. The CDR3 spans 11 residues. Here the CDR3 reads CASAPGAEAFF. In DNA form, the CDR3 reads TGTGCCAGCGCTCCCGGGGCTGAAGCTTTCTTT.

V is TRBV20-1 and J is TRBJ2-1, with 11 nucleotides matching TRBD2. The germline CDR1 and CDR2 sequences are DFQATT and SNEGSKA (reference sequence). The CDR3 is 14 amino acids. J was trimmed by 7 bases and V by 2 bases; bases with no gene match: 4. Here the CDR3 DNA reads TGCAGTGCTAGATTAGCGGGAGGGATGAATGAGCAGTTCTTC. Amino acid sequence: CSARLAGGMNEQFF.

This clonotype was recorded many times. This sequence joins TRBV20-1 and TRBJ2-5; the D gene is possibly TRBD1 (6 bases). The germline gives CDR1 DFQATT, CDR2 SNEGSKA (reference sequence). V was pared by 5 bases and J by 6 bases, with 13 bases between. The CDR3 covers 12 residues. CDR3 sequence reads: CSAGGQIQTQYF. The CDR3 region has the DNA TGCAGTGCTGGGGGCCAAATACAGACCCAGTACTTC.

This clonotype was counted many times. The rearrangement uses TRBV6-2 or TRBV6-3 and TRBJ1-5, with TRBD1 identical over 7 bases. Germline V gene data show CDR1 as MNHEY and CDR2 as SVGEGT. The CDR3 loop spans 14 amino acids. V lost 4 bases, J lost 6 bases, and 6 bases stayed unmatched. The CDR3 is CASSSTGVGQPQHF. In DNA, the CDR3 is TGTGCCAGCAGTTCAACAGGGGTCGGTCAGCCCCAGCATTTT.

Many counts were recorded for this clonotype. The CDR3: CAWRSGGLGEQYF. The CDR3 nucleotides read TGTGCCTGGAGGTCGGGGGGGCTGGGTGAGCAGTACTTC. The chain combines TRBV30 with TRBJ2-7; 8 nucleotides agree with TRBD2. The V gene's germline CDR1 is GTSNPN and CDR2 SVGIG (reference sequence). The CDR3 runs to 13 residues. The V gene end was trimmed by 3 bases and the J gene end by 7 bases; junction bases not matched to a gene: 8.

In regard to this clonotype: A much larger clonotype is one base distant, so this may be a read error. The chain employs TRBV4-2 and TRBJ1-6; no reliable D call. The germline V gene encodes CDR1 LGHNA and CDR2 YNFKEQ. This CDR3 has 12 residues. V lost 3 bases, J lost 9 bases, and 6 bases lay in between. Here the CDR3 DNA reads TGTGCCAGCAGCCAGGGAAGTTCACCCCTCCACTTT. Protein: CASSQGSSPLHF.

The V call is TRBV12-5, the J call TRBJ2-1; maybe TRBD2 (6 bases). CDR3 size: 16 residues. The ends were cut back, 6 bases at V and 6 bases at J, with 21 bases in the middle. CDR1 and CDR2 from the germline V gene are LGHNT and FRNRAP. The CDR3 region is CASGRDIPGKGNEQFF. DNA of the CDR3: TGTGCTAGTGGGCGGGATATTCCGGGAAAGGGCAATGAGCAGTTCTTC.

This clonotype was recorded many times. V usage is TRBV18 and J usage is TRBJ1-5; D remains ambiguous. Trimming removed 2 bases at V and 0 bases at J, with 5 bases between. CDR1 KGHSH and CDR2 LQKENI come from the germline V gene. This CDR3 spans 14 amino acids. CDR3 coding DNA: TGTGCCAGCTCACCAGTCGATAGCAATCAGCCCCAGCATTTT. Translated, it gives CASSPVDSNQPQHF.

The CDR3 sequence is CASSQAGTGNSATNEKLFF. Written as DNA, the CDR3 is TGTGCCAGCAGCCAAGCCGGGACAGGGAATTCTGCAACTAATGAAAAACTGTTTTTT. The rearrangement joins TRBV4-2 to TRBJ1-4, with 9 bases identical to TRBD1. This CDR3 is 19 amino acids long. From germline, CDR1 is LGHNA and CDR2 YNFKEQ. Trimming removed 1 base from V and 0 bases from J; junction bases left unmatched: 9.

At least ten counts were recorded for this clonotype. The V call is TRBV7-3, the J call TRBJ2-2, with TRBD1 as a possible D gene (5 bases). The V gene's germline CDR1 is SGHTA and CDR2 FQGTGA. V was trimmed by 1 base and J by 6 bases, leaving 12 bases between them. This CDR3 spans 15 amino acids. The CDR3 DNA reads TGTGCCAGCAGCTTAAACCTAGGGGTGGCCGGGGAGCTGTTTTTT. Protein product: CASSLNLGVAGELFF.

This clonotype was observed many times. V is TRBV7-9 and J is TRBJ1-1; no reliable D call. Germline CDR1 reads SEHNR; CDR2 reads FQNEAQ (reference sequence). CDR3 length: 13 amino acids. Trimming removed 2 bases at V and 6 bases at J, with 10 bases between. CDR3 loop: CASSLRSRPEAFF. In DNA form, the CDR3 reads TGTGCCAGCAGCTTAAGGTCCCGCCCTGAAGCTTTCTTT.

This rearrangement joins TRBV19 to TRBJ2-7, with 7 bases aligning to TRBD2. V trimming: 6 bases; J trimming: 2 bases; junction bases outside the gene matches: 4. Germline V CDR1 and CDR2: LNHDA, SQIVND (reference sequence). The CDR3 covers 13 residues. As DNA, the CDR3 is TGTGCCAGTAGAGGGAGGGATACCTACGAGCAGTACTTC. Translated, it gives CASRGRDTYEQYF.

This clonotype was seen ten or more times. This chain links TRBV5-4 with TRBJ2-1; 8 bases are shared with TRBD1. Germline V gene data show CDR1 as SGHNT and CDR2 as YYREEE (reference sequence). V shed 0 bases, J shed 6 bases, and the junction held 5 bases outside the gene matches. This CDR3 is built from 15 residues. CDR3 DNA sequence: TGTGCCAGCAGCTTGGGGCAGGGGGCGCTCAATGAGCAGTTCTTC. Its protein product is CASSLGQGALNEQFF.

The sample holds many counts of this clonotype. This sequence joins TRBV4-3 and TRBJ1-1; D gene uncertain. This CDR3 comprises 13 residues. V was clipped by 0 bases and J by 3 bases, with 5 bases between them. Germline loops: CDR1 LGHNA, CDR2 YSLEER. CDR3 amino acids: CASSQDRDTEAFF. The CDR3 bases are TGCGCCAGCAGCCAAGATCGTGACACTGAAGCTTTCTTT.

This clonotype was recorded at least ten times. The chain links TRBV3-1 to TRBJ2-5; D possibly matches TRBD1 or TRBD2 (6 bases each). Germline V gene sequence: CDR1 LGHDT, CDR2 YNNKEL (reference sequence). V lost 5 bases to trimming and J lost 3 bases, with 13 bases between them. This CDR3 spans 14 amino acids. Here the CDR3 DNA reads TGTGCCAGCAGCTCCTGGGGGGCTGAAGAGACCCAGTACTTC. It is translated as CASSSWGAEETQYF.

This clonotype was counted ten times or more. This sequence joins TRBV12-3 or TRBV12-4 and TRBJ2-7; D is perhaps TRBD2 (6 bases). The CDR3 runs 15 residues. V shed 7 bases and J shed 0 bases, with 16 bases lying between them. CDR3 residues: CASTSYGSHSYEQYF. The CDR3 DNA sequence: TGTGCCAGCACCTCATACGGGAGCCACTCCTACGAGCAGTACTTC.

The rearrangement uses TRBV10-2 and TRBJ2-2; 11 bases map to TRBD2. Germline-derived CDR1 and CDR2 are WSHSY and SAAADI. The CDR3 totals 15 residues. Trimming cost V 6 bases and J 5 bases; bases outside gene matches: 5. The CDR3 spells CASRRLAGITGELFF. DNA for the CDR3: TGCGCCAGCAGGAGACTAGCGGGGATTACCGGGGAGCTGTTTTTT.

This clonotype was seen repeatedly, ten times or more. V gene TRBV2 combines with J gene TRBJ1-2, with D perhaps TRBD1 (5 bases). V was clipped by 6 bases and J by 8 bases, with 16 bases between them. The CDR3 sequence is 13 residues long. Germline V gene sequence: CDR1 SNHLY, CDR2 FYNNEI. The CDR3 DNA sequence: TGTGCCAGCAGGGGGACCCTCAGAGGGGGCTACACCTTC. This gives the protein CASRGTLRGGYTF.

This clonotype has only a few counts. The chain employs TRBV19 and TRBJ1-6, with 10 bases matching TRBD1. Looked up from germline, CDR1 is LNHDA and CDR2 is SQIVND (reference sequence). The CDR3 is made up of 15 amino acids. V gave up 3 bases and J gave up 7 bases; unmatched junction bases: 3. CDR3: CASSIGQGGNSPLHF. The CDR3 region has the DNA TGTGCCAGTAGTATCGGACAGGGGGGAAATTCACCCCTCCACTTT.